This TCR beta chain is drawn from a study of CD8 T cells in ankylosing spondylitis. Study-wide results and limits: Enrichment of disease-linked clones was reportedly significant in matched ankylosing spondylitis synovial fluid. Those disease-linked clones were CD8+; they were also relatively rare in peripheral blood. There was a TCR beta motif, made of several highly homologous variants, that appeared characteristic of ankylosing spondylitis blood. Previous work reported some of these motif variants in the synovial fluid and blood of reactive arthritis.

About this clonotype: No antigen is known for it.

Quantitative 5'-RACE was performed with molecular barcodes, and it yielded the TCR beta libraries. TCRdb ran MiXCR on the 5' RACE reads and lists one entry per CDR3 protein. Here the sample spans hundreds of thousands of distinct CDR3 sequences, around 18% being singletons. This CDR3 region has 10 residues. Between the trimmed V and J ends, which lost 2 bases and 10 bases, there was a span of 6 bases. Germline V gene sequence: CDR1 GTSNPN, CDR2 SVGIG (reference sequence). Sequencing was carried out using blood, either unsorted or a sorted T cell fraction (not recorded which). The rearrangement joins TRBV30 to TRBJ2-1; no clear D gene. This TCR derives from a male donor with ankylosing spondylitis. CDR3 in DNA: TGTGCCTGGAGTCAAGGGGAGCAGTTCTTC. As protein: CAWSQGEQFF.